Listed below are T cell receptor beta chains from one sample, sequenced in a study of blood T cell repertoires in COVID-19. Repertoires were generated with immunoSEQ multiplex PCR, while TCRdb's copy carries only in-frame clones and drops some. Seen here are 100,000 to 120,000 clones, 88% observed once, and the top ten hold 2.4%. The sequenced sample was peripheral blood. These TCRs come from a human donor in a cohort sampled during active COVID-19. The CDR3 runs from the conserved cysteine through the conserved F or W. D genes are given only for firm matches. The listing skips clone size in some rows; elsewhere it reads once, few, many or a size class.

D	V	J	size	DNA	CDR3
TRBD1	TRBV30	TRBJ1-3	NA	TGTGCCTGGAGCAGGGGGCTTGGAGGAAACACCATATATTTT	CAWSRGLGGNTIYF
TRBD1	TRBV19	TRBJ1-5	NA	TGTGCCAGTAGTTCTCAACGGACAGGGGACAATCAGCCCCAGCATTTT	CASSSQRTGDNQPQHF
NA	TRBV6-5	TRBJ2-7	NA	TGTGCCAGCAGTTACTCGGGGGCGGCCGCAACCTACGAGCAGTACTTC	CASSYSGAAATYEQYF
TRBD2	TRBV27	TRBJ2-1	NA	TGTGCCAGTTTTAGCGGGAGCTCCTACAATGAGCAGTTCTTC	CASFSGSSYNEQFF
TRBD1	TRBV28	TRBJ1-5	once	TGTGCCAGCAGTCTCCAGGGGGAGGGCAATCAGCCCCAGCATTTT	CASSLQGEGNQPQHF
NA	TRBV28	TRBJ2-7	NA	TGTGCCAGCAGTTTATATGGGCTTAGGAACGAGCAGTACTTC	CASSLYGLRNEQYF
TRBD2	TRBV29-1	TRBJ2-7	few	TGCAGCGTTGAGGGGACTAGCGTCTACGAGCAGTACTTC	CSVEGTSVYEQYF
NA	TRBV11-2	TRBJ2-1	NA	TGTGCCAGCAGCTTAGATCTTGGGGGGAGGATGTACAATGAGCAGTTCTTC	CASSLDLGGRMYNEQFF
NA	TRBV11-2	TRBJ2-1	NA	TGTGCCAGCAGCTTAGATACAGGGCCGAGTGAGCAGTTCTTC	CASSLDTGPSEQFF
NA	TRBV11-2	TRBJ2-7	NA	TGTGCCAGCAGCTTCTTTAGCGGAACCTACGAGCAGTACTTC	CASSFFSGTYEQYF
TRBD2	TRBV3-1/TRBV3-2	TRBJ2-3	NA	TGTGCCAGCAGCCAAGGCGGGAGATTCACAGATACGCAGTATTTT	CASSQGGRFTDTQYF
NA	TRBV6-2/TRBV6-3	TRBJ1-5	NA	TGTGCCAGCAGTTCAGGGATGGGCGGCAATCAGCCCCAGCATTTT	CASSSGMGGNQPQHF
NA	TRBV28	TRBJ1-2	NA	TGTGCCAGCAGTTTAGGACAATCGGACTATGGCTACACCTTC	CASSLGQSDYGYTF
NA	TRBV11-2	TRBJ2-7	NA	TGTGCCAGCTGCCCAAGCGGGCCTGGGGAGCAGTACTTC	CASCPSGPGEQYF
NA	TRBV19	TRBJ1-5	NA	TGTGCCAGTAGTATGGCGGGACCGAGGGCCGGCAATCAGCCCCAGCATTTT	CASSMAGPRAGNQPQHF
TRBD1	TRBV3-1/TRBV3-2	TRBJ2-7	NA	TGTGCCAGCAGCCAAGATAACAGGGGACGGGACGAGCAGTACTTC	CASSQDNRGRDEQYF
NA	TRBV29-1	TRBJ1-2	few	TGCAGCGTTGAAGAGAAACCATCTAGCTACACCTTC	CSVEEKPSSYTF
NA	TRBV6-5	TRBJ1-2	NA	TGTGCCAGCAGCCGCGGACAGTCGGGTGGCTACACCTTC	CASSRGQSGGYTF
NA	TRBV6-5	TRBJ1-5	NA	TGTGCCAGCAGTTACTCGATCGGGAGTAATCAGCCCCAGCATTTT	CASSYSIGSNQPQHF
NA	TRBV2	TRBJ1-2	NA	TGTGCCAGCAAATACAGTGAGAGTTTTAGCTACACCTTC	CASKYSESFSYTF
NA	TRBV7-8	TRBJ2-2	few	TGTGCCAGCAGCCGACAGATACCAGGGGAGCTGTTTTTT	CASSRQIPGELFF
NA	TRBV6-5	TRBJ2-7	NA	TGTGCCAGCAGTTACCGCGGGCGGCGGGAGCAGTACTTC	CASSYRGRREQYF
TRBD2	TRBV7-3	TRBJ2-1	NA	TGTGCCAGCAGCTCAGCGGGGGGAACCTACAATGAGCAGTTCTTC	CASSSAGGTYNEQFF
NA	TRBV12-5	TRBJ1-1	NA	TGTGCTAGTGGTTTGGTAAAGGGGAAGTACACTGAAGCTTTCTTT	CASGLVKGKYTEAFF
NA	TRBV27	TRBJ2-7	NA	TGTGCCAGCAGTTCGGGCTACGAGCAGTACTTC	CASSSGYEQYF
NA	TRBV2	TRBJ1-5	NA	TGTGCCAGCAGCCTGACGGGGGGGGCATGGCAGCCCCAGCATTTT	CASSLTGGAWQPQHF
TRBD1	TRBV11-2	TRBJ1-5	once	TGTGCCAGCAGCTTGGGGACAGGGCCTTATGGCAATCAGCCCCAGCATTTT	CASSLGTGPYGNQPQHF
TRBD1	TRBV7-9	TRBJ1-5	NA	TGTGCCAGCAGCTTAGGGACAGGGGAAAATCAGCCCCAGCATTTT	CASSLGTGENQPQHF
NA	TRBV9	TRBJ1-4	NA	TGTGCCAGCAGCGTAGGGGGGGTCGGCGGCGAAAAACTGTTTTTT	CASSVGGVGGEKLFF
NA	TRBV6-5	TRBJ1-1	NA	TGTGCCAGCAGTTACCTGGGAGGGGCCCAAGAAGCTTTCTTT	CASSYLGGAQEAFF
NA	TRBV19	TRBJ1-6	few	TGTGCCAGTAGTCCGTGGGGGGAATCACCCCTCCACTTT	CASSPWGESPLHF
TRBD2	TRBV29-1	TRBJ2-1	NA	TGCAGCGTTGCCCCGGGACTAGCTCCCAATGAGCAGTTCTTC	CSVAPGLAPNEQFF
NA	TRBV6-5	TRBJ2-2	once	TGTGCCAGCACTATGGCGGGGTCCGGGGAGCTGTTTTTT	CASTMAGSGELFF
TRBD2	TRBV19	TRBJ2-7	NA	TGTGCCAGTAGCCTTACACTAGCGGGGCCATACGAGCAGTACTTC	CASSLTLAGPYEQYF
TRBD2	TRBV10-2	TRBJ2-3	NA	TGCGCCAGCAGCCAACCCCCGGGACTAGCAACAGATACGCAGTATTTT	CASSQPPGLATDTQYF
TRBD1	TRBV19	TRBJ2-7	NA	TGTGCCAGTAGTATACAGGGGGCGAACGAGCAGTACTTC	CASSIQGANEQYF
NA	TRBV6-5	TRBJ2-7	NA	TGTGCCAGCAGTTCCGGGAGCACCTACGAGCAGTACTTC	CASSSGSTYEQYF
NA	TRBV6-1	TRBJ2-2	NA	TGTGCCAGCAGTGAAGTACCAGGGGACCTTTTTCTCACCGGGGAGCTGTTTTTT	CASSEVPGDLFLTGELFF
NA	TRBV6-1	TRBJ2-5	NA	TGTGCCAGCAGTGAAGTCTGGGCTCCACAAGAGACCCAGTACTTC	CASSEVWAPQETQYF
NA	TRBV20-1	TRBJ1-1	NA	TGCAGTGCTAGTCAGGAACTGAACACTGAAGCTTTCTTT	CSASQELNTEAFF
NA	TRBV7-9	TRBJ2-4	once	TGTGCCAGCAGCTCCCTCAGGGGAGCCAAAAACATTCAGTACTTC	CASSSLRGAKNIQYF